The 16 T cell receptor beta chains listed next were all sequenced from one sample in a study of T cell changes during pregnancy in multiple sclerosis. Profiled with immunoSEQ multiplex PCR; TCRdb holds only in-frame clones, not every one. Of around 55,000 clones in the sample, around 90% are singletons; the top ten hold 0.55% to 0.6%. This sample comprised CD4+ T cells from peripheral blood mononuclear cells, obtained in the first trimester of pregnancy. These receptors originate from a female donor with multiple sclerosis, enrolled in a pregnancy study.

The CDR3 nucleotides are TGCGCCAGCAGCCAAGATCTGGCAGGGAACTATGGCTACACCTTC. Its protein is CASSQDLAGNYGYTF. V gene TRBV4-1 combines with J gene TRBJ1-2, with D possibly being TRBD1 (5 bases). Trimming shortened V by 0 bases and J by 2 bases, and 10 bases separated the two germline ends. This CDR3 has 15 residues. In germline, CDR1 is MGHRA, CDR2 YSYEKL.

The chain recombines TRBV5-8 with TRBJ2-1; TRBD1 matches 8 bases. The CDR3 is 14 residues long. V was pared by 5 bases and J by 6 bases, with 7 bases of the junction left unmatched. Per germline, CDR1 SGHTS and CDR2 YDEGEE. CDR3 DNA sequence: TGTGCCAGCAGACTCAAAGGACAGGGCAATGAGCAGTTCTTC. Translating gives CASRLKGQGNEQFF.

The genes are TRBV5-1 and TRBJ2-5; the match to TRBD2 covers 8 bases. This CDR3 contains 14 residues. The germline V gene has CDR1 SGHRS and CDR2 YFSETQ. J was trimmed by 3 bases and V by 3 bases; bases with no gene match: 4. This CDR3 reads CASSYGLAEETQYF. CDR3 DNA sequence: TGCGCCAGCAGCTACGGACTAGCCGAAGAGACCCAGTACTTC.

In this sample, this clone turned up a few times. The V and J genes are TRBV5-1 and TRBJ1-6; D is uncertain. The germline V gene has CDR1 SGHRS and CDR2 YFSETQ. There are 14 residues in the CDR3. V lost 0 bases and J lost 9, with 10 bases in between. Here the CDR3 reads CASSLAQRVSPLHF. CDR3 nucleotides: TGCGCCAGCAGCTTGGCTCAGCGGGTTTCACCCCTCCACTTT.

This chain connects TRBV7-8 to TRBJ2-5, with D perhaps TRBD2 (5 bases). Trimming stripped 4 bases from V and 7 bases from J, with 19 bases between. The germline V gene encodes CDR1 SGHVS and CDR2 FQNEAQ. The CDR3 has 15 amino acids. The CDR3 nucleotides are TGTGCCAGCAGCTCAGGAGGACGGCGAGAGAGGACCCAGTACTTC. Translation: CASSSGGRRERTQYF.

V is TRBV5-6 and J is TRBJ1-6; D might be TRBD1 (5 bases). Germline V lookup: CDR1 SGHDT, CDR2 YYEEEE. Deletions cut 4 bases from V and 9 bases from J, with 17 bases between. The CDR3 loop spans 15 amino acids. In DNA form, the CDR3 reads TGTGCCAGCAGCGGGGGAGGAGGAGACCGTTCACCCCTCCACTTT. Its translation is CASSGGGGDRSPLHF.

The chain couples TRBV2 to TRBJ2-3; unclear D gene. There are 14 residues in the CDR3. V was cut by 7 bases and J by 0 bases, with 11 bases left in between. CDR1 is SNHLY and CDR2 is FYNNEI in the germline V gene. CDR3 sequence (DNA): TGTGCCAGCATCCAAGTCACTAGCACAGATACGCAGTATTTT. This gives the protein CASIQVTSTDTQYF.

The V gene is TRBV7-6, the J gene TRBJ1-1; possible D gene TRBD1, 6 bases. Trimming took 6 bases from V and 4 from J, leaving 15 bases between them. This CDR3 is 14 amino acids long. Germline V CDR1 and CDR2: SGHVS, FNYEAQ. CDR3 region: CASSPYKGGTEAFF. CDR3 in DNA: TGTGCCAGCAGTCCTTATAAAGGGGGCACTGAAGCTTTCTTT.

This clone has only one observation. This chain joins TRBV28 and TRBJ1-2; perhaps TRBD1 as D (6 bases). This CDR3 has 15 amino acids. The germline V and J ends were trimmed by 8 bases and 6 bases, with 22 bases remaining between them. Germline lookup yields CDR1 MDHEN and CDR2 SYDVKM. CDR3 region: CASERSGPGADGYTF. CDR3 bases: TGTGCCAGCGAACGCTCAGGGCCAGGGGCCGATGGCTACACCTTC.

Comment on this clone: A junction boundary mismatches the germline segment, possibly from a read error. Other DNA sequences in the sample encode the same CDR3. The rearrangement joins TRBV5-6 to TRBJ1-6; TRBD1 agrees at 7 bases. The CDR3 spans 17 residues. Germline-derived CDR1 and CDR2 are SGHDT and YYEEEE. The CDR3 sequence: CASSFFGQDRYNSPLHF. The CDR3 bases are TGTGCCAGCAGCTTCTTCGGCCAGGACAGGTATAATTCGCCCCTCCACTTT.

The rearrangement uses TRBV7-3 and TRBJ1-1; D unclear. Trimming left V 1 base short and J 1 base short, with 4 bases between. The CDR3 is 13 amino acids. Looked up from germline, CDR1 is SGHTA and CDR2 is FQGTGA. This CDR3 reads CASSLKRNTEAFF. CDR3 in DNA: TGTGCCAGCAGCTTAAAGAGGAACACTGAAGCTTTCTTT. The full variable domain, completed using reference TRBV7-3 and TRBJ1-1, is GAGVSQTPSNKVTEKGKYVELRCDPISGHTALYWYRQSLGQGPEFLIYFQGTGAADDSGLPNDRFFAVRPEGSVSTLKIQRTERGDSAVYLCASSLKRNTEAFFGQGTRLTVV.

CDR3: CASILDRGGQYF. CDR3 sequence (DNA): TGTGCCAGCATATTGGACAGGGGGGGCCAGTACTTC. The chain is built from TRBV2 and TRBJ2-7; 10 bases are a match to TRBD1. Losses at the gene ends were 7 bases for V and 10 bases for J; bases not matched to a gene: 7. Per germline, CDR1 SNHLY and CDR2 FYNNEI. This CDR3 has 12 residues.

The chain carries TRBV11-2 and TRBJ2-1, with 9 bases that match TRBD2. Germline loops: CDR1 SGHAT, CDR2 FQNNGV. The CDR3 length is 15 residues. J was trimmed by 6 bases and V by 5 bases; bases with no gene match: 8. The CDR3 protein is CASSVLAGELNEQFF. CDR3 sequence (DNA): TGTGCCAGCAGCGTGTTAGCGGGAGAGCTCAATGAGCAGTTCTTC.

The V gene is TRBV28, the J gene TRBJ2-1; 7 nucleotides agree with TRBD1. The junction had 2 bases not matched to a gene; V was cut back by 2 bases and J by 7 bases. This CDR3 is built from 13 residues. Per the germline V gene, CDR1 is MDHEN and CDR2 is SYDVKM. Here the CDR3 reads CASSLGTENEQFF. In nucleotides, the CDR3 is TGTGCCAGCAGTTTAGGGACAGAGAATGAGCAGTTCTTC. Together with reference TRBV28 and TRBJ2-1, the CDR3 gives the full variable domain: DVKVTQSSRYLVKRTGEKVFLECVQDMDHENMFWYRQDPGLGLRLIYFSYDVKMKEKGDIPEGYSVSREKKERFSLILESASTNQTSMYLCASSLGTENEQFFGPGTRLTVL.

This clone was counted a single time. This sequence joins TRBV28 and TRBJ1-1, with a weak D call TRBD1 (5 bases). The CDR3 is 13 residues long. With 2 bases removed from V and 5 bases from J, the gap between germline ends came to 9 bases. Germline loops: CDR1 MDHEN, CDR2 SYDVKM. CDR3 residues: CASSLQGGTEAFF. CDR3 in DNA: TGTGCCAGCAGTTTACAGGGAGGGACTGAAGCTTTCTTT. Based on the CDR3 plus reference TRBV28 and TRBJ1-1, the full variable domain is DVKVTQSSRYLVKRTGEKVFLECVQDMDHENMFWYRQDPGLGLRLIYFSYDVKMKEKGDIPEGYSVSREKKERFSLILESASTNQTSMYLCASSLQGGTEAFFGQGTRLTVV.

The chain combines TRBV9 with TRBJ2-1, with 14 bases identical to TRBD2. With 3 bases clipped from V and 4 bases from J, the junction kept 12 bases outside the gene matches. In germline, CDR1 is SGDLS, CDR2 YYNGEE. This CDR3 contains 19 residues. This CDR3 reads CASSARLAGGIGAYNEQFF. The DNA of the CDR3 is TGTGCCAGCAGCGCTAGACTAGCGGGAGGGATCGGGGCTTACAATGAGCAGTTCTTC. Filled out from reference TRBV9 and TRBJ2-1, the complete variable domain reads DSGVTQTPKHLITATGQRVTLRCSPRSGDLSVYWYQQSLDQGLQFLIQYYNGEERAKGNILERFSAQQFPDLHSELNLSSLELGDSALYFCASSARLAGGIGAYNEQFFGPGTRLTVL.